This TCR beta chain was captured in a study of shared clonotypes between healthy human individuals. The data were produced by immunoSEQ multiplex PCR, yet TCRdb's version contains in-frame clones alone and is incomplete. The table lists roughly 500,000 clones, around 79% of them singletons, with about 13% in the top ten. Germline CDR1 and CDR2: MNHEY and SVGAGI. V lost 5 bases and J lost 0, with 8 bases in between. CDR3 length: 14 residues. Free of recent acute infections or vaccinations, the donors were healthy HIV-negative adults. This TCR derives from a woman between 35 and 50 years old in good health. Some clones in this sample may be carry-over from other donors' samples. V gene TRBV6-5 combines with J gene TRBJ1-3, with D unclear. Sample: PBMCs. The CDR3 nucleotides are TGTGCCAGCAGTGACATGGTCTCTGGAAACACCATATATTTT. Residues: CASSDMVSGNTIYF.